This T cell receptor beta chain was sequenced in a study of regulatory T cells in long-lasting Graves disease. Turning to the study itself: Graves' patients (newly diagnosed) had been on antithyroid drugs under 3 months. Findings and caveats of the study: Persistent disease favored TRBV28, TRBJ1-2 and TRBJ2-5.

CDR1 and CDR2 (germline): SGHAT, FQNNGV. Trimming took 5 bases from V and 10 from J; bases not matched to a gene: 10. CDR3 length equals 14 residues. CDR3 regions were amplified by Arm-PCR using iRepertoire HTBI primers to build TCR beta libraries. TCRdb re-derived calls from the multiplex PCR reads in MiXCR, one entry per CDR3 protein. The sample consists of 450,000 to 600,000 distinct CDR3 sequences, under 20% of them appearing once. A remark on this clonotype: Its antigen is not identified. This may arise from a read error, as a much more abundant clone is one base away.

Documented time point: newly diagnosed GD, antithyroid drugs for less than 3 months. The TCR library used RNA extracted from PBMCs. The same sample was also studied in work on T cells in Graves' hyperthyroidism and ophthalmopathy. That publication notes: Most thyroid clonotypes that were expanded above 0.001 also turned up in blood.

This clonotype originated in a man aged 35 to 55 with Graves disease. The sequencing here drew on peripheral blood mononuclear cells (PBMCs), taken at new diagnosis, from a patient treated with antithyroid drugs. The chain combines TRBV11-2 with TRBJ1-2; 10 nucleotides agree with TRBD1. CDR3 in amino acids: CASSPDRGLADYTF. For the CDR3, the DNA is TGTGCCAGCAGCCCCGACAGGGGGCTTGCTGACTACACCTTC.